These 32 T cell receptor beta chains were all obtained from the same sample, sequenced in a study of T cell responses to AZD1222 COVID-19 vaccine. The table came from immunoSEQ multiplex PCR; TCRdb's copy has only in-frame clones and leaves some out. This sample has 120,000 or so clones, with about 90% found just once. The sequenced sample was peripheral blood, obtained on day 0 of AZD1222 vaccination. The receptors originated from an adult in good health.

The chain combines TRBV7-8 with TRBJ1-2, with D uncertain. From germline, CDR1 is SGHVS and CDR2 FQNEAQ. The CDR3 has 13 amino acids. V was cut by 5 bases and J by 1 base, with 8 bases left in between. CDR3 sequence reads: CASSRGDNYGYTF. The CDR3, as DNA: TGTGCCAGCAGCCGGGGAGATAACTATGGCTACACCTTC.

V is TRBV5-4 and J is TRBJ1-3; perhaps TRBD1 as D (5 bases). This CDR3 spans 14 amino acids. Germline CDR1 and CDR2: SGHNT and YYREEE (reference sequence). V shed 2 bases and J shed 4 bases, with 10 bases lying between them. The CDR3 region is CASSFGGVGNTIYF. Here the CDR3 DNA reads TGTGCCAGCAGCTTTGGGGGGGTAGGAAACACCATATATTTT.

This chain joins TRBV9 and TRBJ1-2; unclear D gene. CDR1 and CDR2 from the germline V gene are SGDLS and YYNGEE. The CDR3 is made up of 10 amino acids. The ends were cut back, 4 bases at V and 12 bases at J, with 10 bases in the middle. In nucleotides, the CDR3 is TGTGCCAGCAGCCCCCGAGCCGACACCTTC. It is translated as CASSPRADTF.

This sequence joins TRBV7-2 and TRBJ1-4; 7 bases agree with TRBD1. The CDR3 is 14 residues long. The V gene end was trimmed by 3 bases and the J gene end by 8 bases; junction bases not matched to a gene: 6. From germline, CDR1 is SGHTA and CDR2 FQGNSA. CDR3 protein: CASSLTGLSEKLFF. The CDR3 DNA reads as TGTGCCAGCAGCTTGACAGGGCTGAGCGAAAAACTGTTTTTT.

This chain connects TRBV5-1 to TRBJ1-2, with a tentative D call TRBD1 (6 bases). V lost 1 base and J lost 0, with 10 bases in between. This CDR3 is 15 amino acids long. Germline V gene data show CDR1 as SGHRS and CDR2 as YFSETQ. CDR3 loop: CASSLLGHSNYGYTF. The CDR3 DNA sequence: TGCGCCAGCAGCTTGTTGGGACACTCTAACTATGGCTACACCTTC.

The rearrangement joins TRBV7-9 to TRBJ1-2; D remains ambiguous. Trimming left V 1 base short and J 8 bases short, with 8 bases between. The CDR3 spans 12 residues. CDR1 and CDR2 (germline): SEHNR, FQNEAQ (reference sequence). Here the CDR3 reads CASSLGPEGYTF. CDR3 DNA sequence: TGTGCCAGCAGCTTAGGCCCGGAGGGCTACACCTTC.

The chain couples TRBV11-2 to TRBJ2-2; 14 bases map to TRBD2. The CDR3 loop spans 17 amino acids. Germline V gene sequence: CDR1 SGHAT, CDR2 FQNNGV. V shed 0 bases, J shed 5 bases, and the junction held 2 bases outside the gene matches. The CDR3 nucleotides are TGTGCCAGCAGCTTAGATCGACTAGCGGGAGGGACCGGGGAGCTGTTTTTT. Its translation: CASSLDRLAGGTGELFF.

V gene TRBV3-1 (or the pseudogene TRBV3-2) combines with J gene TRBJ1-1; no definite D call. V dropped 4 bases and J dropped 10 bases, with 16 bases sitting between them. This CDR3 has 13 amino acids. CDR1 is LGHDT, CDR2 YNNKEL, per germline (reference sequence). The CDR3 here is CASSLESRSGAFF. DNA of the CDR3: TGTGCCAGCAGCCTCGAAAGTCGCTCGGGAGCTTTCTTT.

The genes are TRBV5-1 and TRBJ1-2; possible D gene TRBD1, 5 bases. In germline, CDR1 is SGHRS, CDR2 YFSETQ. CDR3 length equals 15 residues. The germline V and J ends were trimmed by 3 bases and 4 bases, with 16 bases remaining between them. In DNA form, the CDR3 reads TGCGCCAGCAGCTCCGTGCGGGGGTTTAGCTATGGCTACACCTTC. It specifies CASSSVRGFSYGYTF. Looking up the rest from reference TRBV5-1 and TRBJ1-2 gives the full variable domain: KAGVTQTPRYLIKTRGQQVTLSCSPISGHRSVSWYQQTPGQGLQFLFEYFSETQRNKGNFPGRFSGRQFSNSRSEMNVSTLELGDSALYLCASSSVRGFSYGYTFGSGTRLTVV.

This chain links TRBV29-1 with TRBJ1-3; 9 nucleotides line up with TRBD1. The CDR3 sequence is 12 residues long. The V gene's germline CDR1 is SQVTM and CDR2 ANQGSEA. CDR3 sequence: CRGTGNGNTIYF. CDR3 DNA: TGCAGGGGGACAGGGAATGGAAACACCATATATTTT.

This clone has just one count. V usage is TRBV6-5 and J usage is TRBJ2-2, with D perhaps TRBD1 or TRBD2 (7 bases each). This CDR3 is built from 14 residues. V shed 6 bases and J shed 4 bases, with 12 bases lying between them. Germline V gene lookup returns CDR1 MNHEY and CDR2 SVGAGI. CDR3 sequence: CASSPGGGTGELFF. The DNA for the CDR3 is TGTGCCAGCAGCCCAGGGGGGGGCACCGGGGAGCTGTTTTTT.

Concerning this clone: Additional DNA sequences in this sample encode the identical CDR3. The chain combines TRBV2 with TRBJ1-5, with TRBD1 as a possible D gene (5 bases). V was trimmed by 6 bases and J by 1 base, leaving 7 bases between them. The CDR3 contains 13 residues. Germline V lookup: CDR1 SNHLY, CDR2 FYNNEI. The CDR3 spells CASRRDSNQPQHF. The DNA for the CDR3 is TGTGCCAGCAGAAGGGACAGCAATCAGCCCCAGCATTTT.

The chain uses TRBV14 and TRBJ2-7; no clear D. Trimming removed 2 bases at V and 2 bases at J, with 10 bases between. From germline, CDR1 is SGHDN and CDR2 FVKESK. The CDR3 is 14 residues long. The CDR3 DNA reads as TGTGCCAGCAGCCAAACCCTAGGACCCTACGAGCAGTACTTC. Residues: CASSQTLGPYEQYF.

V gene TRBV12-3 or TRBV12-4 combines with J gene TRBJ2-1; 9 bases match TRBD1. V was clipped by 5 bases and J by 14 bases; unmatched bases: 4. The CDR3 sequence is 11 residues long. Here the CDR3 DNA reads TGTGCCAGCAGTCTAAGGACAGGGGAGTTCTTC. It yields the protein CASSLRTGEFF.

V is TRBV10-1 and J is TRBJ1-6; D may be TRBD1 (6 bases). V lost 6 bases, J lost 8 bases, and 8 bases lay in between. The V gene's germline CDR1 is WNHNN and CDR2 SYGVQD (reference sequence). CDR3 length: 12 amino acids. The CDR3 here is CASSPGDSPLHF. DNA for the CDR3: TGCGCCAGCAGCCCAGGGGATTCACCCCTCCACTTT.

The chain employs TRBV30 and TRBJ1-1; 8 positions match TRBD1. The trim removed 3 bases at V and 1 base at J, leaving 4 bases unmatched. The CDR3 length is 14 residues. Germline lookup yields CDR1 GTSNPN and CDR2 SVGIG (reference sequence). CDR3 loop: CAWRRDRSNTEAFF. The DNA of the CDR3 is TGTGCCTGGAGGCGGGACAGGTCGAACACTGAAGCTTTCTTT. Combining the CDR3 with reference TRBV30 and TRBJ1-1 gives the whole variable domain SQTIHQWPATLVQPVGSPLSLECTVEGTSNPNLYWYRQAAGRGLQLLFYSVGIGQISSEVPQNLSASRPQDRQFILSSKKLLLSDSGFYLCAWRRDRSNTEAFFGQGTRLTVV.

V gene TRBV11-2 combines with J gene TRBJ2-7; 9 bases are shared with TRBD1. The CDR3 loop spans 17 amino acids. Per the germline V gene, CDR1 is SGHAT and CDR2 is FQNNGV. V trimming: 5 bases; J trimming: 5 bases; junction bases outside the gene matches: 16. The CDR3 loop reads CASSEDPGQGRWDEQYF. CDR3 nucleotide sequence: TGTGCCAGCAGCGAGGACCCCGGACAGGGGCGATGGGACGAGCAGTACTTC.

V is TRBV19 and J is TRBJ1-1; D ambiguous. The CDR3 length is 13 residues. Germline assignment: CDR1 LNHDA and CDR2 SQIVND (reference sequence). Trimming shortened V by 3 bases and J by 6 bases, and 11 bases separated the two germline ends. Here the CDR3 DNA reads TGTGCCAGTAGTATTTTTGGGCGGGCTGAAGCTTTCTTT. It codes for CASSIFGRAEAFF.

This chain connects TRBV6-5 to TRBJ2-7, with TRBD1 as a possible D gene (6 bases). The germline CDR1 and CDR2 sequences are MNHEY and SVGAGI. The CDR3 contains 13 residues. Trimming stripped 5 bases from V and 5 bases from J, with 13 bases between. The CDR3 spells CASSTTGANEQYF. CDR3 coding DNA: TGTGCCAGCAGTACGACAGGCGCCAACGAGCAGTACTTC.

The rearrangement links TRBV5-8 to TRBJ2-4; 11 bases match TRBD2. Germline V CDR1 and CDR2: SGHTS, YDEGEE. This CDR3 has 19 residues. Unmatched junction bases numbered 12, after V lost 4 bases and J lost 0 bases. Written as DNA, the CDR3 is TGTGCCAGCAGCCCCGGTTTGGTAGCGGGAGGGATAGCCAAAAACATTCAGTACTTC. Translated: CASSPGLVAGGIAKNIQYF.

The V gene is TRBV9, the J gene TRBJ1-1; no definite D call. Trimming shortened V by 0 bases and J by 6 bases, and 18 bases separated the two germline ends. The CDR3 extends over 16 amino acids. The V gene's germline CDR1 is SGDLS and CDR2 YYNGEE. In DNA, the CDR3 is TGTGCCAGCAGCGTAGACGTCAGAGGGCCAGCCTCTGAAGCTTTCTTT. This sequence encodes CASSVDVRGPASEAFF.

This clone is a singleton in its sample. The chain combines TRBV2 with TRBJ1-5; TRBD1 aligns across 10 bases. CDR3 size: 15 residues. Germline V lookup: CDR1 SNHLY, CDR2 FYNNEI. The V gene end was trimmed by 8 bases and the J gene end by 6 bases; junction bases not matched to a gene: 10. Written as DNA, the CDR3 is TGTGCCAGCTCACCGGGACAGGGGAGTATTCAGCCCCAGCATTTT. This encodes CASSPGQGSIQPQHF.

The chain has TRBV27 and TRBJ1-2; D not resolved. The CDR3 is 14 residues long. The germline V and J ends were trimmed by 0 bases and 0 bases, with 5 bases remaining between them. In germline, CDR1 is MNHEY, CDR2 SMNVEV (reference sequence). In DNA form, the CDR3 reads TGTGCCAGCAGTTTATCGCCCCCTAACTATGGCTACACCTTC. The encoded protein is CASSLSPPNYGYTF.

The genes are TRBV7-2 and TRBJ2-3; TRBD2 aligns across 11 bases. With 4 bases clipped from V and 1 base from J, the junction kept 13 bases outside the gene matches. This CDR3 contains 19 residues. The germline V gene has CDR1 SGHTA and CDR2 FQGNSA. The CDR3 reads CASSSPGVAGGPRTDTQYF. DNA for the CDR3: TGTGCCAGCAGCTCCCCCGGGGTAGCGGGAGGGCCTCGCACAGATACGCAGTATTTT.

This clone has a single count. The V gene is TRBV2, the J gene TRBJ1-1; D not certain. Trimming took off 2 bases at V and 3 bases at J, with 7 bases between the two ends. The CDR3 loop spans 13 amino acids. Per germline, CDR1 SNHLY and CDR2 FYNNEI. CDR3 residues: CASSERRDTEAFF. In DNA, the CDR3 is TGTGCCAGCAGTGAAAGGAGGGACACTGAAGCTTTCTTT.

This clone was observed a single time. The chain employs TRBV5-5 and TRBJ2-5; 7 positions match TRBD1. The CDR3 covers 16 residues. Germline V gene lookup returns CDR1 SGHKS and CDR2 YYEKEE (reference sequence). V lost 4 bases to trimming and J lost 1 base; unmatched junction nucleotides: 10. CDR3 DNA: TGTGCCAGCAGCCCTAGACAGGGTGGGGGCCAAGAGACCCAGTACTTC. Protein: CASSPRQGGGQETQYF.

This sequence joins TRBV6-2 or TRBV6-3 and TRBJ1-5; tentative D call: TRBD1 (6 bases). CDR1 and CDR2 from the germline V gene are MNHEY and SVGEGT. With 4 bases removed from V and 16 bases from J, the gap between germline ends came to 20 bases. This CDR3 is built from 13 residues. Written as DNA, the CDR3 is TGTGCCAGCAGTTCCCCTATCGCAGGGGACTATCATTTT. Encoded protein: CASSSPIAGDYHF.

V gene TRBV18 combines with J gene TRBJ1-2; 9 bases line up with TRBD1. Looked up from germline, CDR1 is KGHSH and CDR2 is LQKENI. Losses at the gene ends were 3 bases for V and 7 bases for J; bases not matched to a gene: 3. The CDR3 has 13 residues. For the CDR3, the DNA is TGTGCCAGCTCACCCGGGACAGGGTTTGGCTACACCTTC. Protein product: CASSPGTGFGYTF. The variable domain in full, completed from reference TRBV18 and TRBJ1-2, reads NAGVMQNPRHLVRRRGQEARLRCSPMKGHSHVYWYRQLPEEGLKFMVYLQKENIIDESGMPKERFSAEFPKEGPSILRIQQVVRGDSAAYFCASSPGTGFGYTFGSGTRLTVV.

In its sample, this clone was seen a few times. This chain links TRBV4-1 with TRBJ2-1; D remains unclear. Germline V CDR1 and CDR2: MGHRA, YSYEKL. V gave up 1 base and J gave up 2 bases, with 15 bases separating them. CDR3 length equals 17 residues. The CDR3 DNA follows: TGCGCCAGCAGCCAAGTTGGTCAGAAGAGCACCTACAATGAGCAGTTCTTC. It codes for CASSQVGQKSTYNEQFF.

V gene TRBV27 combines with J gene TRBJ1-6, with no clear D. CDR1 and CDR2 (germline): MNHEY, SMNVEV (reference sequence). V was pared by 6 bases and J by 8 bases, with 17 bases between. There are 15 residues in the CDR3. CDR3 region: CASSPMGSGYSPLHF. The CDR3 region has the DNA TGTGCCAGCAGCCCTATGGGATCAGGCTATTCACCCCTCCACTTT.

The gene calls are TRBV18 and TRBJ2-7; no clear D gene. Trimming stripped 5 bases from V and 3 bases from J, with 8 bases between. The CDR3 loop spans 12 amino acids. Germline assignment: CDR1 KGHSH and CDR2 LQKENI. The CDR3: CASSSTDYEQYF. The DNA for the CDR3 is TGTGCCAGCTCATCAACAGACTACGAGCAGTACTTC.

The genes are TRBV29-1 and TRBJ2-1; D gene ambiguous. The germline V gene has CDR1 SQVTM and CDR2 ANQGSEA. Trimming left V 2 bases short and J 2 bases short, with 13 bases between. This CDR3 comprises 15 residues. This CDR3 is CSVELIVVTYNEQFF. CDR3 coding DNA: TGCAGCGTTGAACTCATTGTTGTGACCTACAATGAGCAGTTCTTC.